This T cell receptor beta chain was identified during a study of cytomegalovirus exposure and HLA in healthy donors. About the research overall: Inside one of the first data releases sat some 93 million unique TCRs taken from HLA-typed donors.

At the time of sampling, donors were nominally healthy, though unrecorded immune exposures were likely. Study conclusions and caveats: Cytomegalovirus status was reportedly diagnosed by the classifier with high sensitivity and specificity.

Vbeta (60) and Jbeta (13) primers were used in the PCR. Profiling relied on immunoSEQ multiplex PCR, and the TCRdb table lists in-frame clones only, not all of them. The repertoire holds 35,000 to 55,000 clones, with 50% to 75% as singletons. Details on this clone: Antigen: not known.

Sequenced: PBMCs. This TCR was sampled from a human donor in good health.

The CDR3 nucleotides read TGTGCCAGCAGCTCCCGCCAGTTGGATACGCAGTATTTT. It specifies CASSSRQLDTQYF. This rearrangement joins TRBV5-4 to TRBJ2-3; D unclear. Per germline, CDR1 SGHNT and CDR2 YYREEE (reference sequence). The CDR3 is 13 residues long. Trimming stripped 3 bases from V and 6 bases from J, with 11 bases between.